These 9 T cell receptor beta chains originate from one sample sequenced in a study of cytomegalovirus exposure and HLA in healthy donors. The PCR was carried out with 60 Vbeta primers and 13 Jbeta primers. Sequenced by immunoSEQ multiplex PCR; TCRdb stores in-frame clones only, minus some. The sample shows more than 90,000 clones, about three quarters of them seen only once. The specimen sequenced was PBMCs. The receptors come from a human donor in good health.

The rearrangement uses TRBV7-8 and TRBJ1-5, with TRBD1 matching over 7 bases. The ends lost 0 bases at V and 1 base at J; junction bases unmatched: 6. The CDR3 totals 17 residues. Germline CDR1 and CDR2: SGHVS and FQNEAQ. CDR3 residues: CASSLALGQASNQPQHF. CDR3 nucleotide sequence: TGTGCCAGCAGCTTAGCACTAGGACAGGCCAGCAATCAGCCCCAGCATTTT.

The V and J genes are TRBV5-1 and TRBJ2-1; D gene uncertain. The germline V gene has CDR1 SGHRS and CDR2 YFSETQ. There are 11 residues in the CDR3. Trimming shortened V by 4 bases and J by 7 bases, and 6 bases separated the two germline ends. CDR3 coding DNA: TGCGCCAGCAGCGCCCTAAATGAGCAGTTCTTC. Translating it yields CASSALNEQFF.

The V and J genes are TRBV5-8 and TRBJ1-2; D is ambiguous. V lost 0 bases and J lost 6, with 12 bases in between. In germline, CDR1 is SGHTS, CDR2 YDEGEE. The CDR3 loop spans 14 amino acids. CDR3 sequence reads: CASSLDVAIHGYTF. DNA for the CDR3: TGTGCCAGCAGCTTGGACGTTGCGATTCATGGCTACACCTTC. The variable domain in full, with the rest retrieved from reference TRBV5-8 and TRBJ1-2, is EAGVTQSPTHLIKTRGQQATLRCSPISGHTSVYWYQQALGLGLQFLLWYDEGEERNRGNFPPRFSGRQFPNYSSELNVNALELEDSALYLCASSLDVAIHGYTFGSGTRLTVV.

The rearrangement uses TRBV10-3 and TRBJ1-3, with 7 bases fitting TRBD1. The V gene end was trimmed by 8 bases and the J gene end by 0 bases; junction bases not matched to a gene: 16. Germline CDR1 ENHRY, CDR2 SYGVKD. The CDR3 covers 18 residues. The CDR3 sequence: CAIGGGTGGGPSGNTIYF. CDR3 bases: TGTGCCATCGGAGGAGGGACGGGAGGGGGCCCCTCTGGAAACACCATATATTTT.

The chain links TRBV6-5 to TRBJ2-3, with TRBD1 matching over 9 bases. J gave up 3 bases and V 6 bases, and 4 bases lay outside the gene matches. Germline V CDR1 and CDR2: MNHEY, SVGAGI. CDR3 size: 14 residues. The CDR3 is CASSQTGGTDTQYF. DNA for the CDR3: TGTGCCAGCAGCCAGACAGGGGGAACAGATACGCAGTATTTT.

The chain couples TRBV5-6 to TRBJ1-6, with 8 bases that match TRBD1. With 2 bases clipped from V and 7 bases from J, the junction kept 5 bases outside the gene matches. Germline CDR1 and CDR2: SGHDT and YYEEEE. The CDR3 runs to 15 residues. The CDR3 protein is CASSFGQGGNSPLHF. The CDR3 region has the DNA TGTGCCAGCAGCTTTGGACAGGGAGGCAATTCACCCCTCCACTTT.

Comment on this clone: Germline and junction disagree at one end, which may indicate a read error. V is TRBV4-3 and J is TRBJ1-2, with D unclear. CDR1 is LGHNA, CDR2 YSLEER, per germline. This CDR3 region has 11 residues. CDR3 in DNA: TGCGCCAGCAGCTCCAACTATGGCTACCCCTTC. Its protein product is CASSSNYGYPF.

This sequence joins TRBV4-2 and TRBJ2-5; 10 bases align to TRBD2. The trim removed 1 base at V and 0 bases at J, leaving 11 bases unmatched. The CDR3 is made up of 19 amino acids. Germline CDR1 and CDR2: LGHNA and YNFKEQ. The CDR3 protein is CASSQGFGTSEKYQETQYF. The CDR3 nucleotides are TGTGCCAGCAGCCAAGGATTCGGGACTAGCGAAAAGTACCAAGAGACCCAGTACTTC.

The chain employs TRBV11-3 and TRBJ1-1, with D possibly TRBD1 on 6 matching bases. CDR1 is SGHNT, CDR2 YENEEA, per germline. CDR3 length: 13 amino acids. The ends were cut back, 3 bases at V and 6 bases at J, with 11 bases in the middle. CDR3 amino acids: CASSFSRTAEAFF. The CDR3 region has the DNA TGTGCCAGCAGCTTCTCGAGGACAGCTGAAGCTTTCTTT.